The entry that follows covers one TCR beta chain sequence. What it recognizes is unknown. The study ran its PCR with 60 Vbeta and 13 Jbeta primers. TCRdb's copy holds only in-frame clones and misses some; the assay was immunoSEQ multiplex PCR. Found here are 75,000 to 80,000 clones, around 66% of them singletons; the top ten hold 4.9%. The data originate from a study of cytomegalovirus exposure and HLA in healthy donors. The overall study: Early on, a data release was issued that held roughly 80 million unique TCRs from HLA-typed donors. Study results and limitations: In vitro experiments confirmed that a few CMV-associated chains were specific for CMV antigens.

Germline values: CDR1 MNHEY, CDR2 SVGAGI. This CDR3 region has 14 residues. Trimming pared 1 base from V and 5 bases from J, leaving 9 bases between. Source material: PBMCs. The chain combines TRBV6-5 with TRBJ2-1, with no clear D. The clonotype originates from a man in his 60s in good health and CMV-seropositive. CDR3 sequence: CASSYLSRDNEQFF. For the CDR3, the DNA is TGTGCCAGCAGTTACTTGAGCCGGGACAATGAGCAGTTCTTC.